Reported below is one TCR beta chain. Its antigen remains unidentified. PCR amplification relied on 60 Vbeta primers (plus 13 Jbeta primers). Measured with immunoSEQ multiplex PCR; TCRdb has only the in-frame clones, and not every one. Altogether about 160,000 clones are present, about 80% being singletons, with the ten largest covering approximately 2%. Germline V lookup: CDR1 MNHEY, CDR2 SMNVEV (reference sequence). CDR3 length: 15 amino acids. With V trimmed by 5 bases and J by 5 bases, 4 bases remained unmatched. The data were taken from a study of cytomegalovirus exposure and HLA in healthy donors. The study's findings and limits: It was taken for granted in presence/absence analyses that sequencing depth across donors was roughly uniform. Among TCR sequences, most were rare, though some public TCRs appeared in many donors. For most TCR beta V segments, an earlier analysis put the productive rate at about 87% or about 30% of the time.

This chain joins TRBV27 and TRBJ2-6; TRBD1 agrees at 9 bases. Specimen: PBMCs. The TCR sequence derives from a female donor in good health and CMV-seronegative. CDR3 in DNA: TGTGCCAGCAGTGAAGGGACAGGGTGGGCCAACGTCCTGACTTTC. As protein: CASSEGTGWANVLTF.